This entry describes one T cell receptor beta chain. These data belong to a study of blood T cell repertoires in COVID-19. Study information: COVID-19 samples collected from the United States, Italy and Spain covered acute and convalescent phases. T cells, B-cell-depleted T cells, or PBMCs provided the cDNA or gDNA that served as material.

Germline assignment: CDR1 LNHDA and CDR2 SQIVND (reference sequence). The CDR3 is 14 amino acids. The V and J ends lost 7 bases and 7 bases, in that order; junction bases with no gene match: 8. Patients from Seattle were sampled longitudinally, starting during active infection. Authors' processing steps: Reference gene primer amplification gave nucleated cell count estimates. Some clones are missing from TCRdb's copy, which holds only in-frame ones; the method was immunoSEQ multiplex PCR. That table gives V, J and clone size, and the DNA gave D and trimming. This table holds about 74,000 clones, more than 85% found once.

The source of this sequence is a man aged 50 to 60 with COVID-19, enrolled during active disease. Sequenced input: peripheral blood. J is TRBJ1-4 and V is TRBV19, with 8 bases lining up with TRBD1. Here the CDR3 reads CASTQGVGFEKLFF. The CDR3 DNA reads TGTGCCAGTACACAGGGGGTCGGATTTGAAAAACTGTTTTTT.